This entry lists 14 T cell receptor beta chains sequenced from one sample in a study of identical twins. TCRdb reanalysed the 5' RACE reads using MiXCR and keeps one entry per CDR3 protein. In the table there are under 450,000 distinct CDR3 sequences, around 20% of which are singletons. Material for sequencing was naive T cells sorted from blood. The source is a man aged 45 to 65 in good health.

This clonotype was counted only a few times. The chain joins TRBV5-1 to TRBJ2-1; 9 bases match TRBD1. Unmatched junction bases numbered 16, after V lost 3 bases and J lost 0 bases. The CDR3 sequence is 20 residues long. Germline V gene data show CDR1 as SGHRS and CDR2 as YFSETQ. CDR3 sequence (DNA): TGCGCCAGCAGCTCCTCGTATGGGACAGGGCAGATTAGCTCCTACAATGAGCAGTTCTTC. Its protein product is CASSSSYGTGQISSYNEQFF.

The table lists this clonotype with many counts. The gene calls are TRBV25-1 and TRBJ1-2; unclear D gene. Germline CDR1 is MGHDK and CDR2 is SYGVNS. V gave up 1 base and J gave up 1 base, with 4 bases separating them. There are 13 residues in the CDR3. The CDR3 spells CASSESGNYGYTF. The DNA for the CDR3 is TGTGCCAGCAGTGAATCTGGTAACTATGGCTACACCTTC.

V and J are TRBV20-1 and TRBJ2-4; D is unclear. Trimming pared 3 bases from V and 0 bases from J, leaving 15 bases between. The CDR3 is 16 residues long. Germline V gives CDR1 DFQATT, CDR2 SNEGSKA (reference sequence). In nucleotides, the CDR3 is TGCAGTGCTAGCGGTATGGCCGATGCAGCCAAAAACATTCAGTACTTC. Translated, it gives CSASGMADAAKNIQYF.

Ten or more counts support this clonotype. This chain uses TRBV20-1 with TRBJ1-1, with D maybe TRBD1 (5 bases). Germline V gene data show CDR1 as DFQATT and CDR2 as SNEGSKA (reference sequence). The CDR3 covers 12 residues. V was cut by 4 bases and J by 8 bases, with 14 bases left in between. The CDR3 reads CSATPRTFEAFF. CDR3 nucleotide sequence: TGCAGTGCTACACCCCGGACATTCGAAGCTTTCTTT.

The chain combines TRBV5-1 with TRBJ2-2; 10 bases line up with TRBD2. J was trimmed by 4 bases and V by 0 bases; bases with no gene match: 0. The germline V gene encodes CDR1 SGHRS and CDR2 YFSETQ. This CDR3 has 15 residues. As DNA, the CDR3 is TGCGCCAGCAGCTTGGAGCGGGGGGGCACCGGGGAGCTGTTTTTT. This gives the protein CASSLERGGTGELFF.

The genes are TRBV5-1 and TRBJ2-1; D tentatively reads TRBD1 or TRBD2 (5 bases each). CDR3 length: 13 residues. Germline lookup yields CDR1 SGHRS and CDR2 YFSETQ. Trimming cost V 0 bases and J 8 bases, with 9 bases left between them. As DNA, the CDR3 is TGCGCCAGCAGCTTGGGAGGGGTGGATGAGCAGTTCTTC. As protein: CASSLGGVDEQFF.

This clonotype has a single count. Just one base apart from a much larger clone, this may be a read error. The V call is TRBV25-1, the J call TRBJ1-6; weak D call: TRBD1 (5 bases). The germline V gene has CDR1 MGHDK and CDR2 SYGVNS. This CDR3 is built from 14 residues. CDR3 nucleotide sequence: TGTGCCAGCAGTACCGGGACCTATAATCCACCCCTCCACTTT. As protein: CASSTGTYNPPLHF.

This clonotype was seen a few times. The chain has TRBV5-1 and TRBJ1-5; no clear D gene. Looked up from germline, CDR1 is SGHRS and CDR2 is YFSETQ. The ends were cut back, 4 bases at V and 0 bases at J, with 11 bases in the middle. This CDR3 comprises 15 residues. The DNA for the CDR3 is TGCGCCAGCAGCCCCACGCCTTATAGCAATCAGCCCCAGCATTTT. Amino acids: CASSPTPYSNQPQHF.

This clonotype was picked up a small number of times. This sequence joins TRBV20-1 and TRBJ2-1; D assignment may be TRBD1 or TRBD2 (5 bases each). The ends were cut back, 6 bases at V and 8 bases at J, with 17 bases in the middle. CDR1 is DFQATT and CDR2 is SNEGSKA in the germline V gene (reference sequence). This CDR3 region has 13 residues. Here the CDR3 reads CSAWDPDPHEQFF. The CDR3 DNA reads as TGCAGTGCCTGGGACCCCGATCCCCATGAGCAGTTCTTC.

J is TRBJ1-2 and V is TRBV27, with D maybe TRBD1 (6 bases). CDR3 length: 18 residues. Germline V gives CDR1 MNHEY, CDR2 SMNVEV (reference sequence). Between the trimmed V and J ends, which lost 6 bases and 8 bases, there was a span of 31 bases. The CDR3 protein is CASSQVAVRGAPTGGYTF. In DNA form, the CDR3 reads TGTGCCAGCAGCCAGGTGGCTGTAAGGGGGGCTCCGACAGGCGGCTACACCTTC.

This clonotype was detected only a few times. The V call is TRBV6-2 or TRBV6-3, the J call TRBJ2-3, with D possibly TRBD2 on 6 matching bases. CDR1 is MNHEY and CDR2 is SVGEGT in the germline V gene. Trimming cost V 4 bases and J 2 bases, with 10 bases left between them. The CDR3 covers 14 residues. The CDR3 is CASSLEDYTDTQYF. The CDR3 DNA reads TGTGCCAGCAGTTTAGAGGACTACACAGATACGCAGTATTTT.

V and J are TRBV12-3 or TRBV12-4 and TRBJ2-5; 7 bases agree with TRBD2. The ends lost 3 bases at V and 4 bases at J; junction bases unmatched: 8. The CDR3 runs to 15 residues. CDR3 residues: CASSLRLAERETQYF. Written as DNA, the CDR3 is TGTGCCAGCAGTTTGAGACTAGCAGAGCGAGAGACCCAGTACTTC.

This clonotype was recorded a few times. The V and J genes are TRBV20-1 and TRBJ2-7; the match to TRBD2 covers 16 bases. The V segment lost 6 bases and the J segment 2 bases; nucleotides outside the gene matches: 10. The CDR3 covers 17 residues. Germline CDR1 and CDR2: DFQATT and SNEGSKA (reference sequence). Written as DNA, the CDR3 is TGCAGTGCCCGAGGGACTAGCGGGGGGGTGATCACCTACGAGCAGTACTTC. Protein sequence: CSARGTSGGVITYEQYF.

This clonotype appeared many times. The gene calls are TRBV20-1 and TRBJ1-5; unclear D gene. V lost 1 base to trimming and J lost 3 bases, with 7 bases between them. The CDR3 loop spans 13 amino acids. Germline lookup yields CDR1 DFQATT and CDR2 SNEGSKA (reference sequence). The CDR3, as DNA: TGCAGTGCTAGAGCTACAGTCAATCAGCCCCAGCATTTT. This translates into CSARATVNQPQHF.